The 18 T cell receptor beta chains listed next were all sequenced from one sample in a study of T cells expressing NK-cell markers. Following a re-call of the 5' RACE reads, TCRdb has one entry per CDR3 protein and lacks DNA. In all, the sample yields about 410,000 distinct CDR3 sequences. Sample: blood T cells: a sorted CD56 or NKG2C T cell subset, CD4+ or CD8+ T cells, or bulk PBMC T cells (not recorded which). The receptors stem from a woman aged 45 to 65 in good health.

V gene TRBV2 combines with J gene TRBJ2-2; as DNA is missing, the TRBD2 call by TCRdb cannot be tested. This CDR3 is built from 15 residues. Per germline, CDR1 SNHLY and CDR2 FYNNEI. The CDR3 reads CASRGLAGGPRELFF.

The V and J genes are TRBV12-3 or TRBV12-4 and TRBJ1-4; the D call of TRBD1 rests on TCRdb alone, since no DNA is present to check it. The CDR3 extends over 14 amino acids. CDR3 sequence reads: CASSLRGLSEKLFF.

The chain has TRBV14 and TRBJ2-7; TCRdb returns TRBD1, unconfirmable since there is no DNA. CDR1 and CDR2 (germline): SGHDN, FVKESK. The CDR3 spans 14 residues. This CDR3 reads CASSQTRDRYEQYF.

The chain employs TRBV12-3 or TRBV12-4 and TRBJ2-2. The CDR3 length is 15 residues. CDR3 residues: CASRNTAVNTGELFF.

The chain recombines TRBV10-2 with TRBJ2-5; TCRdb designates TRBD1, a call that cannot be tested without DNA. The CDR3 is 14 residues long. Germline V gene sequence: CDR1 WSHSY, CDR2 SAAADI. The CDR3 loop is CASIPGARLETQYF.

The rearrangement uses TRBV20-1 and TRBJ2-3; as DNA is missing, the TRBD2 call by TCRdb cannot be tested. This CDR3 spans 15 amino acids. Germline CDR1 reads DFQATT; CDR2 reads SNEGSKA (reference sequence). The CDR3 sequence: CSARDLLLVVDTQYF.

CDR3: CAWSVHGGAVETQYF. The V gene is TRBV30, the J gene TRBJ2-5; absent DNA, TCRdb's TRBD1 call cannot be checked. The CDR3 has 15 amino acids. Looked up from germline, CDR1 is GTSNPN and CDR2 is SVGIG (reference sequence).

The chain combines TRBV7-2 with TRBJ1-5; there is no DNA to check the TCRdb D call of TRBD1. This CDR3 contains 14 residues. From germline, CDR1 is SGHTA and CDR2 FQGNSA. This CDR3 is CASSLGGRRQPQHF. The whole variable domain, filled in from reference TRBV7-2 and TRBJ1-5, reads GAGVSQSPSNKVTEKGKDVELRCDPISGHTALYWYRQSLGQGLEFLIYFQGNSAPDKSGLPSDRFSAERTGGSVSTLTIQRTQQEDSAVYLCASSLGGRRQPQHFGDGTRLSIL.

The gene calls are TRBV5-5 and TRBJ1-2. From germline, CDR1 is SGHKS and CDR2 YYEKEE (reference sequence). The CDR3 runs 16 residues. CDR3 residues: CASSQNLARARDGYTF.

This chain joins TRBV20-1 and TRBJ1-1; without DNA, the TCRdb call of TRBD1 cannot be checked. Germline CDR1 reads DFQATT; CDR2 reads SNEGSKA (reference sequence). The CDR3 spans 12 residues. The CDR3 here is CSGGEALAEAFF.

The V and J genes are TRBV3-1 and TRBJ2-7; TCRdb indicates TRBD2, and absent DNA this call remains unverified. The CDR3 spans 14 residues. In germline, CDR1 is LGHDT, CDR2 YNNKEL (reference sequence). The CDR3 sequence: CASSKAGGTYEQYF.

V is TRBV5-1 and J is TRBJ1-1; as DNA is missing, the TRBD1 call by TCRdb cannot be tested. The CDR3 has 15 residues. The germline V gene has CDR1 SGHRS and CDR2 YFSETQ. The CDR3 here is CASSFRDRVNTEAFF.

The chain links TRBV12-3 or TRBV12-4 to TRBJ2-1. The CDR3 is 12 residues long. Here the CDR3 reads CASSLYGDEQFF.

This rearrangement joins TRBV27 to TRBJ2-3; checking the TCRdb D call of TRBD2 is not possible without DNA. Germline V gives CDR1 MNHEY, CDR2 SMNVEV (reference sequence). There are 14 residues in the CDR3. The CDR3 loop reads CASSSQRTTDTQYF.

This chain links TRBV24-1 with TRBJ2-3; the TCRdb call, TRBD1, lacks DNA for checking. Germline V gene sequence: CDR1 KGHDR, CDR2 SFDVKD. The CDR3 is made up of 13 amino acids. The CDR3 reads CATGQGHTDTQYF.

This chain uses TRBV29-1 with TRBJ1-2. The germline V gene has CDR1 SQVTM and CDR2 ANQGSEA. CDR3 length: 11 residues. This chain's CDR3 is CSGILDYGYTF. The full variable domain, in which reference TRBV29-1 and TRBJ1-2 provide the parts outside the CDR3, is SAVISQKPSRDICQRGTSLTIQCQVDSQVTMMFWYRQQPGQSLTLIATANQGSEATYESGFVIDKFPISRPNLTFSTLTVSNMSPEDSSIYLCSGILDYGYTFGSGTRLTVV.

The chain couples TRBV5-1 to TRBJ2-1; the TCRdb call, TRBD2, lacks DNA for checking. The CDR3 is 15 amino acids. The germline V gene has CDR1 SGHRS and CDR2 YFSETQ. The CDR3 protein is CASSFTSGGKDEQFF.

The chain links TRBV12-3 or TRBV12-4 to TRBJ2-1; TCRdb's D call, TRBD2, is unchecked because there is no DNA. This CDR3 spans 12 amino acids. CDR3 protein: CASSLDSGIWFF.